This T cell receptor beta chain was documented in a study of CD8+ T cells in alopecia areata. Study summary: Treated patients swallowed 5 to 10 mg of oral tofacitinib twice daily. Tofacitinib lasted 6 to 18 months, then 6 months off drug. Overall study results and limits: Normal scalp showed lower clonality than lesional scalp, especially alopecia totalis/universalis.

RNA extraction was followed by reverse transcription into cDNA, which acted as the sequencing template. Profiling relied on immunoSEQ multiplex PCR, and the TCRdb table lists in-frame clones only, not all of them. The table shows some 99,000 clones, with around 44% occurring only once. Concerning this clone: Its antigen is unknown.

Trimming removed 4 bases from V and 3 bases from J; junction bases left unmatched: 7. The CDR3 length is 14 residues. From germline, CDR1 is GTSNPN and CDR2 SVGIG (reference sequence). Sequencing was done on a sample of CD4+ T cells sorted from blood. This chain uses TRBV30 with TRBJ2-3, with 7 bases identical to TRBD1. This receptor was taken from a human donor with alopecia areata. DNA of the CDR3: TGTGCCTGGACCGGGACAGCGGTAACAGATACGCAGTATTTT. This codes for CAWTGTAVTDTQYF.